The rows below give T cell receptor beta chains drawn from one sample of a study of T cells in Graves' hyperthyroidism and ophthalmopathy. From the multiplex PCR reads, TCRdb called clonotypes with MiXCR, one entry per CDR3 protein. The table records about 400,000 distinct CDR3 sequences, nearly 15% of them present only once. Sequencing used blood. Every receptor here comes from a woman aged 55-70 years with Graves' ophthalmopathy. Each CDR3 is given with its conserved first and last residue. The order of the fields is V gene, clone size, J gene, D gene, CDR3 protein, CDR3 DNA. A D gene is named only where the DNA matches it firmly. Size tells how often a clone was seen (once, few, many) or the class of an expanded clone, and some rows leave it out.

TRBV24-1	few	TRBJ1-5	TRBD1	CATSDPSRDSQNQPQHF	TGTGCCACCAGTGATCCTTCCCGGGACAGCCAAAATCAGCCCCAGCATTTT
TRBV18	many	TRBJ2-4	TRBD1	CASSPRTGGNIQYF	TGTGCCAGCTCACCACGGACAGGGGGAAACATTCAGTACTTC
TRBV2	many	TRBJ1-5	NA	CASSETAVSNQPQHF	TGTGCCAGCAGTGAAACGGCAGTTAGCAATCAGCCCCAGCATTTT
TRBV4-2	NA	TRBJ1-6	NA	CASSPGGGASSYNSPLHF	TGTGCCAGCAGCCCTGGAGGGGGAGCAAGCTCCTATAATTCACCCCTCCACTTT
TRBV28	many	TRBJ2-1	TRBD2	CASKEGGSYNEQFF	TGTGCCAGCAAAGAGGGAGGGTCCTACAATGAGCAGTTCTTC
TRBV20-1	many	TRBJ1-5	NA	CSASNGQTNQPQHF	TGCAGTGCTAGTAATGGGCAGACGAATCAGCCCCAGCATTTT
TRBV9	few	TRBJ1-3	NA	CASSVGWGPSSGNTIYF	TGTGCCAGCAGCGTAGGGTGGGGGCCTTCCTCTGGAAACACCATATATTTT
TRBV28	many	TRBJ1-4	NA	CASSLQGSANEKLFF	TGTGCCAGCAGTCTTCAGGGATCGGCTAATGAAAAACTGTTTTTT
TRBV24-1	few	TRBJ2-1	NA	CATSGGEPSDEQFF	TGTGCCACCAGTGGGGGGGAACCCTCTGATGAGCAGTTCTTC
TRBV15	many	TRBJ2-3	TRBD2	CATTVAGGHTDTQYF	TGTGCCACCACAGTAGCGGGAGGACACACAGATACGCAGTATTTT
TRBV25-1	NA	TRBJ1-4	NA	CASSDPREKLFF	TGTGCCAGCAGTGACCCCCGGGAAAAACTGTTTTTT
TRBV5-4	NA	TRBJ2-5	NA	CASSLEDSRRYETQYF	TGTGCCAGCAGCTTGGAAGACAGCCGGAGGTACGAGACCCAGTACTTC
TRBV5-1	many	TRBJ1-5	NA	CASSVDGADNQPQHF	TGCGCCAGCAGCGTCGACGGGGCCGACAATCAGCCCCAGCATTTT
TRBV15	NA	TRBJ2-1	TRBD2	CATSRDRFGRERAYNEQFF	TGTGCCACCAGCAGAGATAGATTCGGGCGGGAGAGAGCCTACAATGAGCAGTTCTTC
TRBV2	many	TRBJ2-2	NA	CASSPTRQLNTGELFF	TGTGCCAGCAGCCCAACCCGGCAGCTAAACACCGGGGAGCTGTTTTTT
TRBV11-2	NA	TRBJ2-1	NA	CASSLVSRGYNEQFF	TGTGCCAGCAGCTTAGTGAGTAGGGGGTACAATGAGCAGTTCTTC
TRBV15	few	TRBJ2-7	TRBD2	CATSIGGSDPYEQYF	TGTGCCACCAGTATAGGCGGGAGTGATCCCTACGAGCAGTACTTC
TRBV5-6	many	TRBJ2-1	NA	CASSFLVINEQFF	TGTGCCAGCAGCTTTCTAGTTATCAATGAGCAGTTCTTC
TRBV20-1	few	TRBJ1-1	NA	CSAGAPGHFNTEAFF	TGCAGTGCCGGCGCGCCAGGGCATTTTAACACTGAAGCTTTCTTT
TRBV7-2	many	TRBJ2-2	NA	CASSSRGAPNTGELFF	TGTGCCAGCAGCTCCAGGGGAGCGCCGAACACCGGGGAGCTGTTTTTT
TRBV10-2	few	TRBJ2-7	NA	CASSVNAWEQYF	TGCGCCAGCAGCGTTAACGCCTGGGAGCAGTACTTC
TRBV14	NA	TRBJ1-1	NA	CASSQVGHMNTEAFF	TGTGCCAGCAGCCAAGTTGGGCACATGAACACTGAAGCTTTCTTT
TRBV7-2	many	TRBJ1-1	NA	CASSSTPNTEAFF	TGTGCCAGCAGCTCGACACCGAACACTGAAGCTTTCTTT
TRBV4-1	many	TRBJ1-5	NA	CASSQVKGIYSNQPQHF	TGCGCCAGCAGCCAAGTGAAGGGCATCTATAGCAATCAGCCCCAGCATTTT
TRBV28	many	TRBJ2-3	TRBD1	CASRLRGGQGRTDTQYF	TGTGCCAGCAGACTCAGGGGCGGACAGGGGAGGACAGATACGCAGTATTTT
TRBV11-2	NA	TRBJ2-2	NA	CASSTDPGELFF	TGTGCCAGCAGCACAGATCCGGGGGAGCTGTTTTTT